This T cell receptor beta chain was recovered during a study of shared clonotypes between healthy human individuals. About the research overall: Each donor contributed plates that comprised three CD4 naive, three CD4 memory, two CD8 naive and one CD8 memory.

Of note for this clone: No antigen is known for it.

Here immunoSEQ multiplex PCR was the method, and the copy in TCRdb shows in-frame clones only, minus some. The sample has roughly 2 million clones, approximately 95% seen once. Overall study findings and caveats: Few donors restricted represented genetic and exposure-history diversity. Non-shared clonotypes had lower generation probabilities than those shared by all four donors. Naive subsets generally had larger estimated richness than memory subsets.

CDR1 SGHDT and CDR2 YYEEEE come from the germline V gene. CDR3 size: 12 residues. V lost 2 bases to trimming and J lost 8 bases, with 10 bases between them. The chain recombines TRBV5-6 with TRBJ1-2; no clear D gene. Source material: naive CD4+ T cells sorted from blood. Indicated subset: CD45RA+ positively selected. This clonotype originated in a man aged 18 to 30 in good health. The CDR3 loop reads CASSLSDVGYTF. The CDR3 DNA reads as TGTGCCAGCAGCTTATCCGACGTGGGCTACACCTTC.